Listed below are T cell receptor beta chains from one sample, sequenced in a study of blood T cell repertoires in COVID-19. Generated by immunoSEQ multiplex PCR, the TCRdb table keeps only in-frame clones and is missing some. The table shows 190,000 or so clones, with more than 75% occurring only once. Sequencing used PBMCs or T cells enriched from blood (not recorded which). These TCRs come from a woman in her twenties or thirties who had recovered from COVID-19. Both conserved end residues are part of each CDR3. The D gene is left open where the match is weak. Clone size, where shown, is once, few, many, or a class for clones that have expanded.

>TRBV5-4|15|TRBJ2-1|-|-
TGTGCCAGCAGCTTGGATAGGACTACTTACAATGAGCAGTTCTTC
CASSLDRTTYNEQFF
>TRBV19|13|TRBJ1-2|-|-
TGTGCCAGTAGTATAACCAGGGACTATGGCTACACCTTC
CASSITRDYGYTF
>TRBV12-5|14|TRBJ1-1|-|-
TGTGCTAGCGCTCCCACCAGTTGGAACACTGAAGCTTTCTTT
CASAPTSWNTEAFF
>TRBV5-6|13|TRBJ2-7|-|TRBD2
TGTGCCAGCACAGTAGCGGGAGGTTACGAGCAGTACTTC
CASTVAGGYEQYF
>TRBV18|16|TRBJ1-3|-|-
TGTGCCAGCTCACCACTGAGGGCAGACTCTGGAAACACCATATATTTT
CASSPLRADSGNTIYF
>TRBV5-8|16|TRBJ2-1|-|TRBD2
TGTGCCAGCAGCATAATGGCTAGCGGAGACTACAATGAGCAGTTCTTC
CASSIMASGDYNEQFF
>TRBV11-3|13|TRBJ2-1|-|-
TGTGCCAGCAGCCTCTTAGGGGTGAATGAGCAGTTCTTC
CASSLLGVNEQFF
>TRBV2|15|TRBJ2-2|-|TRBD1
TGTGCCAGCAGCGAAGGACAGGGGGCAACCGGGGAGCTGTTTTTT
CASSEGQGATGELFF
>TRBV9|16|TRBJ2-2|-|TRBD2
TGTGCCAGCAGCATCAGCGGGAGGGCCAACACCGGGGAGCTGTTTTTT
CASSISGRANTGELFF
>TRBV3-1/TRBV3-2|16|TRBJ2-1|-|-
TGTGCCAGCAGCCAAGATAATAGTCCCGGGAGTTATGAGCAGTTCTTC
CASSQDNSPGSYEQFF
>TRBV28|12|TRBJ2-3|-|-
TGTGCCAGCAGTATCGTTGAGTACGCGCAGTATTTT
CASSIVEYAQYF
>TRBV5-5|15|TRBJ1-2|-|-
TGTGCCAGCAGCTTTGGGAGGGATCTAGACTATGGCTACACCTTC
CASSFGRDLDYGYTF
>TRBV5-4|12|TRBJ2-5|-|-
TGTGCCAGCAGCTTGGACAAAAGGGGGATGCACTTC
CASSLDKRGMHF
>TRBV4-2|15|TRBJ2-1|-|-
TGTGCCAGCAGCCAGACGTTGGCGGGTTACAATGAGCAGTTCTTC
CASSQTLAGYNEQFF
>TRBV19|14|TRBJ2-5|many|TRBD1
TGTGCCAGTAGTATAGCTGGGACAGGCGCGACCCAGTACTTC
CASSIAGTGATQYF
>TRBV5-1|20|TRBJ2-2|-|TRBD2
TGCGCCAGCAGCCAAGACAGGGACTCGACTAGCGGGAGTAGGACCGGGGAGCTGTTTTTT
CASSQDRDSTSGSRTGELFF
>TRBV25-1|13|TRBJ1-2|-|-
TGTGCCAGCAGTGAGGGAGGAGGCTATGGCTACACCTTC
CASSEGGGYGYTF
>TRBV27|15|TRBJ1-5|-|TRBD1
TGTGCCAGCAGTTCCGCCGGGACAGGGGGTGGGCCCCAGCATTTT
CASSSAGTGGGPQHF
>TRBV6-5|15|TRBJ2-2|-|TRBD1
TGTGCCAGCAGATCACAGGGGACGGAAACCGGGGAGCTGTTTTTT
CASRSQGTETGELFF
>TRBV27|13|TRBJ2-1|-|TRBD2
TGTGCCAGCAGTCCGGGAGGGCCTAATGAGCAGTTCTTC
CASSPGGPNEQFF
>TRBV7-9|14|TRBJ1-4|-|-
TGTGCCAGCAGCGAGGACAGCTATAATGAAAAACTGTTTTTT
CASSEDSYNEKLFF
>TRBV11-2|15|TRBJ2-2|-|-
TGTGCCAGCAGCTCGCAGGGTGTTGACACCGGGGAGCTGTTTTTT
CASSSQGVDTGELFF
>TRBV6-4|14|TRBJ2-1|-|-
TGTGCCAGCAGTGACCCCGACACGTACAATGAGCAGTTCTTC
CASSDPDTYNEQFF
>TRBV7-2|16|TRBJ1-3|-|-
TGTGCCAGCAGCTTAGGGTCAGGGCTCGCCGGAAACACCATATATTTT
CASSLGSGLAGNTIYF
>TRBV28|14|TRBJ1-5|once|TRBD1
TGTGCCAGCAGTCGGACAGGGGGCTGGCAGCCCCAGCATTTT
CASSRTGGWQPQHF
>TRBV6-4|16|TRBJ2-2|-|TRBD2
TGTGCCAGCGCCATACGGGCGGGGGCGAACACCGGGGAGCTGTTTTTT
CASAIRAGANTGELFF
>TRBV28|16|TRBJ1-6|-|-
TGTGCCAGCAGTTTCCCGACAGGCCCGGGTAATTCACCCCTCCACTTT
CASSFPTGPGNSPLHF
>TRBV2|18|TRBJ2-1|-|TRBD2
TGTGCCAAGGACCGGGACATCTCCCTCTGGGCGGGGGGTAATGAGCAGTTCTTC
CAKDRDISLWAGGNEQFF
>TRBV27|14|TRBJ2-3|-|-
TGTGCCAGCAGAATTATCCTCCGGTCCGATACGCAGTATTTT
CASRIILRSDTQYF
>TRBV2|12|TRBJ2-1|once|-
TGTGCCAGAGGGGCGCTACACAATGAGCAGTTCTTC
CARGALHNEQFF
>TRBV9|12|TRBJ2-2|-|-
TGTGCCAGCAGCGCCGGGTCCGGGGAGCTGTTTTTT
CASSAGSGELFF
>TRBV19|13|TRBJ1-5|-|-
TGTGCCAGTCAAACACAGGAGTACCAGCCCCAGCATTTT
CASQTQEYQPQHF
>TRBV11-1|13|TRBJ2-4|-|TRBD1
TGTGCCAGCAGCTCGGACAGGTTAAACATTCAGTACTTC
CASSSDRLNIQYF
>TRBV18|14|TRBJ2-3|-|TRBD2
TGTGCCAGTATCGAAACTAGCGGGATTGATACGCAGTATTTT
CASIETSGIDTQYF
>TRBV18|14|TRBJ1-6|-|-
TGTGCCAGCTCACGGGACAATGATAATTCACCCCTCCACTTT
CASSRDNDNSPLHF
>TRBV4-1|15|TRBJ1-2|-|-
TGCGCCAGCAGCCAAGAGGAGGTTAGATTCTATGGCTACACCTTC
CASSQEEVRFYGYTF